This TCR beta chain was sequenced for a study of T cell repertoires in cytomegalovirus infection. Study outcomes and limitations: Adding up the frequency of public TCR beta families identified people who carried CMV plus the relevant HLA.

This clonotype turned up a few times. The antigen remains undetermined. Germline CDR1 is SGHNT and CDR2 is YENEEA. The CDR3 sequence is 16 residues long. V was pared by 5 bases and J by 2 bases, with 8 bases of the junction left unmatched. TCRdb ran MiXCR on the reads and lists one entry per CDR3 protein. The sample consists of about 260,000 distinct CDR3 sequences, roughly 15% of them appearing once. Sequencing used PBMCs. The clonotype was recovered from a human donor in good health (CMV status not recorded). Some clones in this sample may be carry-over from other donors' samples. The chain is built from TRBV11-3 and TRBJ2-2; TRBD2 matches 7 bases. The chain's CDR3 is CASSPSGLPNTGELFF. The CDR3 DNA reads as TGTGCCAGCAGCCCATCGGGACTACCTAACACCGGGGAGCTGTTTTTT.